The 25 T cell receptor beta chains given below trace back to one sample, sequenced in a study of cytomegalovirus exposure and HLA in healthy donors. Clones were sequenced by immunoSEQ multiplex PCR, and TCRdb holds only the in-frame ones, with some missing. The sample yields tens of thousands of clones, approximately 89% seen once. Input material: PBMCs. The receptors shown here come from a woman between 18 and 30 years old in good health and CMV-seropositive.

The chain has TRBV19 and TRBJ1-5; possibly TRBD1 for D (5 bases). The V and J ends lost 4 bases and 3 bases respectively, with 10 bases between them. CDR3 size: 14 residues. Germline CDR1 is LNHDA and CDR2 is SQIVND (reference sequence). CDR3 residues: CASSKGESNQPQHF. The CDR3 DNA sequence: TGTGCCAGTAGTAAAGGGGAATCCAATCAGCCCCAGCATTTT.

CDR3 protein: CASSLPGQPVNEQFF. CDR3 nucleotides: TGTGCCAGCAGTCTACCGGGACAGCCAGTCAATGAGCAGTTCTTC. The rearrangement uses TRBV6-5 and TRBJ2-1, with 7 bases matching TRBD1. CDR1 and CDR2 from the germline V gene are MNHEY and SVGAGI. V lost 5 bases, J lost 6 bases, and 10 bases stayed unmatched. This CDR3 comprises 15 residues.

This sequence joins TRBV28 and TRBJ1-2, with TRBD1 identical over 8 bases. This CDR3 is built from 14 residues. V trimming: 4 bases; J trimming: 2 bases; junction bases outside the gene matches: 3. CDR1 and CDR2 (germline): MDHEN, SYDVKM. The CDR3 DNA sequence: TGTGCCAGCAGTTCCGGACAGGGCAACTATGGCTACACCTTC. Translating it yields CASSSGQGNYGYTF.

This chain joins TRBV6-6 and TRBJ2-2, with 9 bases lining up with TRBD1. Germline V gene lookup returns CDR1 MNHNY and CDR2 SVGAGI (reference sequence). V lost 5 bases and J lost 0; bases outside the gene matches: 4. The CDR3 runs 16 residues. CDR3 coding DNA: TGTGCCAGCAGTACTTGGGACAGGGCGAACACCGGGGAGCTGTTTTTT. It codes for CASSTWDRANTGELFF.

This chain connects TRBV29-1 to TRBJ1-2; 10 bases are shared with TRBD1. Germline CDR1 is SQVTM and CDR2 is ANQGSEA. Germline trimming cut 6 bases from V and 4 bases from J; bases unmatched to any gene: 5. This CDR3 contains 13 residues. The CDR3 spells CSVARDRGYGYTF. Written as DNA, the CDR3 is TGCAGCGTCGCTCGGGACAGGGGCTATGGCTACACCTTC.

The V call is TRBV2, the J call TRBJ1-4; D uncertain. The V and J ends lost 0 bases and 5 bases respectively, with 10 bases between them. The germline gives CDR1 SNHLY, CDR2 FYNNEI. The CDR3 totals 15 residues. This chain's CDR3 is CASSEAGSPNEKLFF. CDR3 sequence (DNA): TGTGCCAGCAGTGAAGCAGGGAGCCCCAATGAAAAACTGTTTTTT.

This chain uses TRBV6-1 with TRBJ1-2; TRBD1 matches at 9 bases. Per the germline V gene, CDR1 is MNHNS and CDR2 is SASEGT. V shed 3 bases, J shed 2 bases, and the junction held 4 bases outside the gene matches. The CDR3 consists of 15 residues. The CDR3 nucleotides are TGTGCCAGCAGTGAGCCCGGGACAGGGAACTATGGCTACACCTTC. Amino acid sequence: CASSEPGTGNYGYTF.

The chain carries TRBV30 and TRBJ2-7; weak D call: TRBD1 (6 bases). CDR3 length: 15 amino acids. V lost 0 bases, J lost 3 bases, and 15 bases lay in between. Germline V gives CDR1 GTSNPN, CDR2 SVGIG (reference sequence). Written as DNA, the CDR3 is TGTGCCTGGAGTGTCGGAGTTGGGACAAACTACGAGCAGTACTTC. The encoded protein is CAWSVGVGTNYEQYF. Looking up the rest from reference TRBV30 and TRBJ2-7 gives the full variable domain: SQTIHQWPATLVQPVGSPLSLECTVEGTSNPNLYWYRQAAGRGLQLLFYSVGIGQISSEVPQNLSASRPQDRQFILSSKKLLLSDSGFYLCAWSVGVGTNYEQYFGPGTRLTVT.

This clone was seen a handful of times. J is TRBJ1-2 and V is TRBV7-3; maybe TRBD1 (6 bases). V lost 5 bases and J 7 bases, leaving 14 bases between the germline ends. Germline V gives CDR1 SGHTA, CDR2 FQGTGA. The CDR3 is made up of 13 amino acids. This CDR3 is CASSNSGGRGYTF. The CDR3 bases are TGTGCCAGCAGCAACTCGGGGGGCCGTGGCTACACCTTC.

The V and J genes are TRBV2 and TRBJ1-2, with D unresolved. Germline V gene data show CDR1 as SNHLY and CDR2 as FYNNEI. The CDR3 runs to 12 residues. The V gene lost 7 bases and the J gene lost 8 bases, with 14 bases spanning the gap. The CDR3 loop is CASNLGGRGYTF. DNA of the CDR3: TGTGCCAGCAATTTGGGAGGGAGAGGCTACACCTTC.

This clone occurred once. The CDR3 nucleotides are TGCGCCAGCAGCTTGGGTATGGGTCGACTTAACACGGACACTGAAGCTTTCTTT. It encodes CASSLGMGRLNTDTEAFF. The chain couples TRBV5-1 to TRBJ1-1, with no clear D. V lost 0 bases and J 3 bases, leaving 21 bases between the germline ends. Looked up from germline, CDR1 is SGHRS and CDR2 is YFSETQ. The CDR3 is made up of 18 amino acids.

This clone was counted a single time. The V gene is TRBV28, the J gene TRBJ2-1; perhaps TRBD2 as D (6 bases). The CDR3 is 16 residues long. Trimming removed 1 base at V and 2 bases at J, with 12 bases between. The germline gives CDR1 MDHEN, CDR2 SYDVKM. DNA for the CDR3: TGTGCCAGCAGTTTATCCGGAGGGAGTCCCTACAATGAGCAGTTCTTC. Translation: CASSLSGGSPYNEQFF.

In DNA form, the CDR3 reads TGTGCCAGTAGTATCCACTACCGACAGGGAATAAACTATGGCTACACCTTC. Translating it yields CASSIHYRQGINYGYTF. V is TRBV19 and J is TRBJ1-2; 7 bases map to TRBD1. The V segment lost 3 bases and the J segment 2 bases; nucleotides outside the gene matches: 12. The CDR3 length is 17 residues. The germline V gene has CDR1 LNHDA and CDR2 SQIVND (reference sequence).

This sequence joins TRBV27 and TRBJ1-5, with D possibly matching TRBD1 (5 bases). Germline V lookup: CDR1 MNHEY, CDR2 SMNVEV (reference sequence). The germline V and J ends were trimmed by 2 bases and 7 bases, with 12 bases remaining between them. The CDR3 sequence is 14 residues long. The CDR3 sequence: CASSLRGYNQPQHF. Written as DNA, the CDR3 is TGTGCCAGCAGTTTAAGGGGTTACAACCAGCCCCAGCATTTT.

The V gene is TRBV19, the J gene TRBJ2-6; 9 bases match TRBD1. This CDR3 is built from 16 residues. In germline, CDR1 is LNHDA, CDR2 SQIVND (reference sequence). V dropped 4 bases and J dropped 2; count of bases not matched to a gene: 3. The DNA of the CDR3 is TGTGCCAGTAGTAAGGGACAGGGCGCTGGGGCCAACGTCCTGACTTTC. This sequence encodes CASSKGQGAGANVLTF.

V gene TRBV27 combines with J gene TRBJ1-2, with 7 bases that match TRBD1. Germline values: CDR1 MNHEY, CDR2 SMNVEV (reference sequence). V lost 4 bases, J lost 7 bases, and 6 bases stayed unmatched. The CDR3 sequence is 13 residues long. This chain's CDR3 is CASSSSQGSGYTF. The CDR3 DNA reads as TGTGCCAGCAGTTCTTCACAGGGGTCTGGCTACACCTTC.

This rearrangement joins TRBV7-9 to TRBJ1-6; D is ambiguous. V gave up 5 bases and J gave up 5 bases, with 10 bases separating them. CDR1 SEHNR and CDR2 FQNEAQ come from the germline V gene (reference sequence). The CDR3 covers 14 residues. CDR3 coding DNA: TGTGCCAGCAGCCAAGCTCGGGATAATTCACCCCTCCACTTT. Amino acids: CASSQARDNSPLHF.

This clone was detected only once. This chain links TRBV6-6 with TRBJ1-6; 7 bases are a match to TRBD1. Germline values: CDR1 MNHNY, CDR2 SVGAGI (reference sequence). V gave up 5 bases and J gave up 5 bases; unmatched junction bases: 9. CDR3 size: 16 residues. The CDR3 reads CASSPMWQGDNSPLHF. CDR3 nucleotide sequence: TGTGCCAGCAGTCCGATGTGGCAGGGGGATAATTCACCCCTCCACTTT.

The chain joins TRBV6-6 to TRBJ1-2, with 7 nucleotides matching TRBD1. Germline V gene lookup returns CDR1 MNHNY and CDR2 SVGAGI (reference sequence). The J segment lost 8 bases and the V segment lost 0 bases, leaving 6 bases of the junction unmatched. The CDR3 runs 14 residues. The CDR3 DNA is TGTGCCAGCAGTTACTCGAGGGGGCCGGGAGGCTACACCTTC. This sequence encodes CASSYSRGPGGYTF.

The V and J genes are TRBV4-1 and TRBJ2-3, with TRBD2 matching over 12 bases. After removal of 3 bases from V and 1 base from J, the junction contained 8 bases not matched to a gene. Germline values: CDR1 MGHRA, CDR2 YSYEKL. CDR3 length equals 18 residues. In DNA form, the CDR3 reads TGCGCCAGCAGCCACCCAGCTAGCGGGGGGGCCGGCACAGATACGCAGTATTTT. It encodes CASSHPASGGAGTDTQYF.

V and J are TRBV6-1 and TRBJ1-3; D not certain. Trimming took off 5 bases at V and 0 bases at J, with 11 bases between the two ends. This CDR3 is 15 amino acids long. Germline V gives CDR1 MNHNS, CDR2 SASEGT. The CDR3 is CASSIQFYSGNTIYF. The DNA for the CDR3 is TGTGCCAGCAGTATACAGTTCTACTCTGGAAACACCATATATTTT.

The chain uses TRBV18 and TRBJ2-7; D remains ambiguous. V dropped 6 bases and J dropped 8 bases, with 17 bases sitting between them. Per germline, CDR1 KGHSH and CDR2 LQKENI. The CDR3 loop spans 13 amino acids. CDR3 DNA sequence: TGTGCCAGCTCCAGAGAGGTCGTCGCGAAGCAGTACTTC. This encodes CASSREVVAKQYF. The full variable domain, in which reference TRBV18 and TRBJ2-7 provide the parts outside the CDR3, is NAGVMQNPRHLVRRRGQEARLRCSPMKGHSHVYWYRQLPEEGLKFMVYLQKENIIDESGMPKERFSAEFPKEGPSILRIQQVVRGDSAAYFCASSREVVAKQYFGPGTRLTVT.

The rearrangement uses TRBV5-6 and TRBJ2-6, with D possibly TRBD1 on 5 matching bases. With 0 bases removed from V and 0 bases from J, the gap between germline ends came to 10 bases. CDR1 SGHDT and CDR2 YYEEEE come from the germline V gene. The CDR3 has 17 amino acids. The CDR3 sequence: CASSLGQLHSGANVLTF. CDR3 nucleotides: TGTGCCAGCAGCTTGGGACAGCTCCACTCTGGGGCCAACGTCCTGACTTTC.

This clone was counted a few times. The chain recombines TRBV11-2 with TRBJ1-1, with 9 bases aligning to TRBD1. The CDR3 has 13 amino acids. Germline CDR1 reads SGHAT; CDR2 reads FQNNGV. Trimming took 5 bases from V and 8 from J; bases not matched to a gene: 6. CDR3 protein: CASSQTQGAEAFF. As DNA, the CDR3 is TGTGCCAGCAGCCAGACACAGGGGGCCGAAGCTTTCTTT.

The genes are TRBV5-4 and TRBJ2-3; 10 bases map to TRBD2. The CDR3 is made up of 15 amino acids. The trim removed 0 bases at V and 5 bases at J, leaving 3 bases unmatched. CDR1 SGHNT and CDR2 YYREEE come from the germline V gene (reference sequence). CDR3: CASSLERGGLDTQYF. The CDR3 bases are TGTGCCAGCAGCTTGGAGCGGGGGGGCCTAGATACGCAGTATTTT.